This T cell receptor (beta chain) is drawn from a study of T cell responses to AZD1222 COVID-19 vaccine. The assay was immunoSEQ multiplex PCR, and TCRdb's table has in-frame clones only and misses some. The table includes some 130,000 clones, approximately 85% detected once. Study-wide results and limits: Most donors were white British and more were female, and clonal diversity was possibly underestimated. CD4 TCRs associated with vaccination spanned spike, dominating at 160-218 and 743-854.

This clone occurred once. Its specificity is not known. This CDR3 has 13 residues. Trimming removed 4 bases from V and 3 bases from J, with 9 bases in between. From germline, CDR1 is KGHSH and CDR2 LQKENI. The sequence was collected from an adult in good health. Material: peripheral blood, obtained on day 0 of AZD1222 vaccination. This rearrangement joins TRBV18 to TRBJ1-1; D uncertain. In DNA form, the CDR3 reads TGTGCCAGCTCACTCCGACGGGACACTGAAGCTTTCTTT. Its translation: CASSLRRDTEAFF.